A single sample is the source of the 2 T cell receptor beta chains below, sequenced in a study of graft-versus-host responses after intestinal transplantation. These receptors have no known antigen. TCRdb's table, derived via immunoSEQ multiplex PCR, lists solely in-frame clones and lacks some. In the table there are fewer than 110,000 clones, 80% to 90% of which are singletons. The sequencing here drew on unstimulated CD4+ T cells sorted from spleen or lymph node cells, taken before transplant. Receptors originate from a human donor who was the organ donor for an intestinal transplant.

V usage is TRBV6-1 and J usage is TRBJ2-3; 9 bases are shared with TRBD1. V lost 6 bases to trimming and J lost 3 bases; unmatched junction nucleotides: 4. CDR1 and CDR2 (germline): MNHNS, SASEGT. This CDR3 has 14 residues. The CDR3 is CASRMDRGTDTQYF. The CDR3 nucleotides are TGTGCCAGCAGGATGGACAGGGGAACAGATACGCAGTATTTT.

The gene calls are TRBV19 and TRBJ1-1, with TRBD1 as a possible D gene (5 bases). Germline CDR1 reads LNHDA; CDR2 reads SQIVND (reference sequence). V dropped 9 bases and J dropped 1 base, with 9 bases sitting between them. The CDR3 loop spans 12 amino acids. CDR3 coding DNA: TGTGCCAGCAGGGAGGGGAACACTGAAGCTTTCTTT. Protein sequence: CASREGNTEAFF.